A selection of T cell receptor beta chains follows, all from one sample in a study of T cells in localized non-small cell lung cancer. Generated by immunoSEQ multiplex PCR, the TCRdb table keeps only in-frame clones and is missing some. The sample lists more than 1,400 clones; 35% to 45% were seen once. The material sequenced was lung tumor tissue, taken before any cancer treatment. These receptor sequences come from an older male donor with stage I squamous cell lung carcinoma. Both conserved end residues are trimmed from each CDR3. D genes are given only for firm matches.

j_call	v_call	d_call	cdr3_aa
TRBJ1-5	TRBV6-8	TRBD1	ASRRAGGQPQH
TRBJ2-2	TRBV9	TRBD1	ASSELGQMNTGELF
TRBJ2-2	TRBV28	-	ASSLIKRTGELF
TRBJ1-2	TRBV6-8	-	ASSYFPRAYGYT
TRBJ2-7	TRBV23-1	-	ASSQDAGVSSYEQY
TRBJ1-5	TRBV18	TRBD1	ASSWTGRQPQH
TRBJ2-3	TRBV4-1	-	ASSAGTAPDTQY
TRBJ2-7	TRBV9	-	ASSPVENPYEQY
TRBJ1-5	TRBV19	-	ASSIRGAYSNQPQH
TRBJ2-7	TRBV6-8	-	ASISRDAYEQY
TRBJ2-3	TRBV6-8	-	ASSYEASSTDTQY
TRBJ1-4	TRBV19	TRBD1	ASSWTQGVEKLF
TRBJ2-1	TRBV11-3	TRBD2	ASNPGTSGSHEQF
TRBJ2-1	TRBV11-3	TRBD1	ASSLILDRPHEQF
TRBJ1-2	TRBV9	-	ASSDQTNYGYT
TRBJ1-5	TRBV28	-	ASSPGTEHQPQH
TRBJ2-7	TRBV10-2	TRBD2	ASTPGLAFESGEQY
TRBJ2-1	TRBV11-3	-	ASSQAPSRTVTGPSNEQF
TRBJ2-5	TRBV12-5	TRBD2	ASGLGLAGEETQY
TRBJ1-1	TRBV30	-	ARKFPWEGRTEAF
TRBJ2-5	TRBV28	-	ASSLWAAKETQY
TRBJ2-5	TRBV29-1	TRBD2	SAAGTSGLQETQY
TRBJ2-1	TRBV9	-	ASSVEVTRPYNEQF
TRBJ2-2	TRBV6-8	-	ASRGLNTGELF
TRBJ2-1	TRBV9	-	ASSPGTENEQF
TRBJ2-6	TRBV6-8	-	ASRNFMSSGANVLT
TRBJ2-5	TRBV9	TRBD1	ASSGGQGAGETQY
TRBJ1-4	TRBV19	-	ASSPSRGLINEKLF
TRBJ2-2	TRBV4-1	TRBD2	ASTRGGAGELF
TRBJ2-1	TRBV29-1	TRBD2	STRTSGTYNEQF
TRBJ2-1	TRBV19	TRBD2	ASSTGLADYNEQF
TRBJ2-7	TRBV15	-	ATSRGSAGRPYEQY
TRBJ1-2	TRBV19	-	ASRPGDRNYGYT
TRBJ2-2	TRBV5-1	TRBD2	ASSLTASGKGGELF
TRBJ2-7	TRBV11-3	TRBD1	ASSQGQAFPYEQY
TRBJ2-3	TRBV9	-	ASSLSGKGDTQY
TRBJ1-3	TRBV29-1	TRBD1	SGTGDITSGNTIY
TRBJ2-1	TRBV6-8	TRBD2	ATSSGRGGEQF
TRBJ1-2	TRBV6-7	TRBD1	ASSSDRAYGYT
TRBJ2-7	TRBV11-3	TRBD1	ASSQGETVGYEQY
TRBJ2-3	TRBV30	TRBD2	AWSVQLAGAKDTQY
TRBJ2-7	TRBV11-3	TRBD2	ASSLGLAAYEQY
TRBJ1-2	TRBV19	-	ASSISSPGTIGYGYT
TRBJ2-1	TRBV30	-	AWSVLQAEQF
TRBJ2-7	TRBV6-8	-	ASSILNYEQY
TRBJ2-5	TRBV6-8	TRBD2	ASSYPGLAGEEETQY
TRBJ2-5	TRBV15	TRBD2	ATSSQAGGLETQY
TRBJ2-5	TRBV29-1	-	SVEVPKVETQY
TRBJ2-1	TRBV9	-	ASSLTSNSYNEQF